This T cell receptor beta chain appears in the sequencing data of a study of T cells in Graves' hyperthyroidism and ophthalmopathy. General study findings and limits: Most thyroid clonotypes that were expanded above 0.001 also turned up in blood. Ophthalmopathy was model-predicted a median about 7.1 months pre-onset.

Details on this clonotype: The antigen is not known.

Germline CDR1 is MNHNS and CDR2 is SASEGT. V shed 8 bases, J shed 0 bases, and the junction held 16 bases outside the gene matches. This CDR3 contains 18 residues. What was amplified from RNA transcripts were TCR beta CDR3 regions. HTBI primers drove first-round RT-PCR of the TCR CDR3. MiXCR was run by TCRdb on the multiplex PCR reads, yielding one entry per CDR3 protein. The sample shows a few hundred thousand distinct CDR3 sequences, 18% of them seen only once. Graves' hyperthyroidism is called stable when ophthalmopathy does not progress within 18 months. Uncontrolled infection, other autoimmune disease, pregnancy and lactation each barred patients from inclusion.

The source material was blood. The chain combines TRBV6-1 with TRBJ2-1; 7 nucleotides line up with TRBD2. This TCR was sampled from a woman between 50 and 59 years old with Graves' hyperthyroidism. The CDR3 DNA reads as TGTGCCAGCCGTCCGGGACTAATGGTGATTAGCTCCTACAATGAGCAGTTCTTC. Translating it yields CASRPGLMVISSYNEQFF.